The text below deals with one T cell receptor (beta chain). Germline values: CDR1 ENHRY, CDR2 SYGVKD. The junction had 3 bases not matched to a gene; V was cut back by 3 bases and J by 5 bases. CDR3 length: 14 amino acids. The record originates from a study of cytomegalovirus exposure and HLA in healthy donors. PCR used 60 Vbeta primers and 13 Jbeta primers. The table came from immunoSEQ multiplex PCR; TCRdb's copy has only in-frame clones and leaves some out. The data show some 220,000 clones, 70% to 85% seen once. The receptor comes from a woman between 40 and 50 years old in good health and CMV-seronegative. Sequencing was carried out using PBMCs. The V and J genes are TRBV10-3 and TRBJ2-4, with TRBD1 matching 8 bases. The CDR3 DNA sequence: TGTGCCATCAGTGACCCGACAGGGGAAAACATTCAGTACTTC. Translating gives CAISDPTGENIQYF.